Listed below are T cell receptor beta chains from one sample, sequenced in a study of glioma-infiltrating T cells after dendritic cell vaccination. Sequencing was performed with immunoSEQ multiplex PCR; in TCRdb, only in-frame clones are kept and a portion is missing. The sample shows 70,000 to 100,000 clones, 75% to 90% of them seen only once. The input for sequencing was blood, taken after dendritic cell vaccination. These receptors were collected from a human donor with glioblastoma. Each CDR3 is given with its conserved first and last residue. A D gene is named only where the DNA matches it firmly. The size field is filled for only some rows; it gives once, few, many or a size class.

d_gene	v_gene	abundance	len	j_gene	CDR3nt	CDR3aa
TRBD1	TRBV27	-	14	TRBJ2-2	TGTGCCAGCAGTTCAGGGGGCATGGCCGGGGAGCTGTTTTTT	CASSSGGMAGELFF
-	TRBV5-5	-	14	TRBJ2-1	TGTGCCAGCAGCTTACAGAGCTCCTACAATGAGCAGTTCTTC	CASSLQSSYNEQFF
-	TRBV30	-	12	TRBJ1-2	TGTGCCTGGAGTTCCTCTGTCTCCCGGGTCCGCTTC	CAWSSSVSRVRF
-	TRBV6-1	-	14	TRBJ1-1	TGTGCCAGCAGTCAGGGGCGACAGAACACTGAAGCTTTCTTT	CASSQGRQNTEAFF
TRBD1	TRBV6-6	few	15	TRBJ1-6	TGTGCCAGCAGTCTCGACAGGGGAGGGAATTCACCCCTCCACTTT	CASSLDRGGNSPLHF
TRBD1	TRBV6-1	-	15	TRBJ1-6	TGTGCCAGCAGTGAAGTTGGGACAGGGAATTCACCCCTCCACTTT	CASSEVGTGNSPLHF
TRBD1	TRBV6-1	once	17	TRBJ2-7	TGTGCCAGCAGTGAACTCAGGACAGGTGGGAGCTCCTACGAGCAGTACTTC	CASSELRTGGSSYEQYF
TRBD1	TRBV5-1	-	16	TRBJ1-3	TGCGCCAGCAGCCCGACAGGGGTGAGAACTGGAAACACCATATATTTT	CASSPTGVRTGNTIYF
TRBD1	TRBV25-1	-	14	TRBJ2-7	TGTGCCAGCAAGGAGGACAGGGGGCCTAAAGAGCAGTACTTC	CASKEDRGPKEQYF
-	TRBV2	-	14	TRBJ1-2	TGTGCCGGGATCCCAGGGGACCCGAGCTATGGCTACACCTTC	CAGIPGDPSYGYTF
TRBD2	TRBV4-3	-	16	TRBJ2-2	TGCGCCAGCAGCCAAGACCCCATAGCGGGGGCGGGGGAGCTGTTTTTT	CASSQDPIAGAGELFF
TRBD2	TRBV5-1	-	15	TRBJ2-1	TGCGCCACCAGTGGCCTAGCGGGGGGCTCCAATGAGCAGTTCTTC	CATSGLAGGSNEQFF
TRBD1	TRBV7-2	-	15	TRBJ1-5	TGTGCCAGCAGCTTAGGGACAGGGGGCGGTCAGCCCCAGCATTTT	CASSLGTGGGQPQHF
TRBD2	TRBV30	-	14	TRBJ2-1	TGTGCCTGGAGTGGACTAGCGGGGGACAATGAGCAGTTCTTC	CAWSGLAGDNEQFF
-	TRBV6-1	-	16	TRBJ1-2	TGTGCCAGCAGTGAATGGGTTAGCGGGGGCTTCTATGGCTACACCTTC	CASSEWVSGGFYGYTF
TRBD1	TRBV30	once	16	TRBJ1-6	TGTGCCTGGAGTAGTTCGGGGACAGGCCATAATTCACCCCTCCACTTT	CAWSSSGTGHNSPLHF
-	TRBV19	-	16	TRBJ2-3	TGTGCCAGTAGTACCCCGTCTAGCTGGGTTGAGGATACGCAGTATTTT	CASSTPSSWVEDTQYF
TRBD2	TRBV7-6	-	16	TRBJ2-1	TGTGCCAGCAGCTTGGCCGGGCTAGCGGGGGGCAATGAGCAGTTCTTC	CASSLAGLAGGNEQFF
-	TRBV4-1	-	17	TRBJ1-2	TGCGCCAGCAGCCAGGAATCCCAGGGATGGGCTAACTATGGCTACACCTTC	CASSQESQGWANYGYTF
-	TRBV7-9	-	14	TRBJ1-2	TGTGCCAGCAGCTTACCGGGGGGGACCGATGGCTACACCTTC	CASSLPGGTDGYTF
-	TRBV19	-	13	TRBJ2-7	TGTGCCAGTAGTACGGACTGGGACTGGAAGCAGTACTTC	CASSTDWDWKQYF
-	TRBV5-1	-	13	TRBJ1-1	TGCGCCAGCAGCTTGTCCCACCGGGGAGAAGCTTTCTTT	CASSLSHRGEAFF
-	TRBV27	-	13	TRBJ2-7	TGTGCCAGCAGTTCGGACAGTTCCTACGAGCAGTACTTC	CASSSDSSYEQYF
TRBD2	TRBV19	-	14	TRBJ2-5	TGTGCCAGTAGTATTCAGGGAGGGCAAGAGACCCAGTACTTC	CASSIQGGQETQYF
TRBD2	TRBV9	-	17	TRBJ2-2	TGTGCCAGCAGCGTAGGGGGGCGGGGGGAGAACACCGGGGAGCTGTTTTTT	CASSVGGRGENTGELFF
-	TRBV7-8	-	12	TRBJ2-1	TGTGCCAGCAGCTTAACGGGAAATGAGCAGTTCTTC	CASSLTGNEQFF
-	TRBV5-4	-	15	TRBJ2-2	TGTGCCAGCAGCTTGGGTGACCGGGAGTTCGGGGAGCTGTTTTTT	CASSLGDREFGELFF
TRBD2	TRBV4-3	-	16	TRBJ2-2	TGCGCCAGCAGCCAAGATGTCCTAGCGGGGTCCGGGGAGCTGTTTTTT	CASSQDVLAGSGELFF
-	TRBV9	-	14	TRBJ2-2	TGTGCCAGCAGCGTAGGAGGAGGCACCGGGGAGCTGTTTTTT	CASSVGGGTGELFF
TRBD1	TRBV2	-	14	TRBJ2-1	TGTGCCAGCAGTGCGGACAGGGCGAACAATGAGCAGTTCTTC	CASSADRANNEQFF
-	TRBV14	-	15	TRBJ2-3	TGTGCCAGCACCGAAGGGGGACACCCCACAGATACGCAGTATTTT	CASTEGGHPTDTQYF
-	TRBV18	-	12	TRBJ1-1	TGTGCCAGCTCACCGGGGCAGACCGAAGCTTTCTTT	CASSPGQTEAFF
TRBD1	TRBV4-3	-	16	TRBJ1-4	TGCGCCAGCAGCCAAGAGTTAACAGGGGAAAATGAAAAACTGTTTTTT	CASSQELTGENEKLFF
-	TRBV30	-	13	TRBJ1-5	TGTGCCTGGAGTGTGCAGGACAATCAGCCCCAGCATTTT	CAWSVQDNQPQHF
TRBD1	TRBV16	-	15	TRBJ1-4	TGTGCCAGCAGCCCGATGACAGGGCCTAATGAAAAACTGTTTTTT	CASSPMTGPNEKLFF
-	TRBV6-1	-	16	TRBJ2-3	TGTGCCAGCAGTGAAACTAGCAGGGCTGACACAGATACGCAGTATTTT	CASSETSRADTDTQYF
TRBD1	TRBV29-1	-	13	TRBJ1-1	TGCAGCGTCGAAGGACAGGAGCATGCTGAAGCTTTCTTT	CSVEGQEHAEAFF
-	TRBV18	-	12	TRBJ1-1	TGTGCCAGCTCACCGGCGGGAACTGAAGCTTTCTTT	CASSPAGTEAFF
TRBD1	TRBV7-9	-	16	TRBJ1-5	TGTGCCAGCAGCAGCGACAGGGCCCATAGCAATCAGCCCCAGCATTTT	CASSSDRAHSNQPQHF
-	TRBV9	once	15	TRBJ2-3	TGTGCCAGCAGCTTAGAGGACTGGGCCGAAGATACGCAGTATTTT	CASSLEDWAEDTQYF
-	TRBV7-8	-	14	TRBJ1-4	TGTGCCAGCAGGGACGGGGCAACTAATGAAAAACTGTTTTTT	CASRDGATNEKLFF
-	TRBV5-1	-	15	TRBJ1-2	TGCGCCAGCAGCTTGTTCGTGGACAGCGACGGTGGCTACACCTTC	CASSLFVDSDGGYTF
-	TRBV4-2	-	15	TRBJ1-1	TGTGCCAGCAGCCAATGGACCGGGGAGAACACTGAAGCTTTCTTT	CASSQWTGENTEAFF
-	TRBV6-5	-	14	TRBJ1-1	TGTGCCAGCAGGCGACAGCGACTGAACACTGAAGCTTTCTTT	CASRRQRLNTEAFF
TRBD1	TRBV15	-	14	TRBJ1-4	TGTGCCACCAGCAGAGTACAGGGGAGAGAGAAACTGTTTTTT	CATSRVQGREKLFF
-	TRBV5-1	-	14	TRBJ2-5	TGCGCCAGCAGTAGAGGAATAGAATTGGAGACCCAGTACTTC	CASSRGIELETQYF
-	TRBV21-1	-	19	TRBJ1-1	TGTGCCAGCAGCAAAGCGCTAAGTGGGCAGGGATTCATGAACACTGAAGCTTTCTTT	CASSKALSGQGFMNTEAFF
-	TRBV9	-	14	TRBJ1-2	TGTGCCAGCAGCGTAGATTACGTTGTTAGCGGCTACACCTTC	CASSVDYVVSGYTF
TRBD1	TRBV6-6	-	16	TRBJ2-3	TGTGCCAGCAGTTTCGGGGACAGGGAAAGCACAGATACGCAGTATTTT	CASSFGDRESTDTQYF
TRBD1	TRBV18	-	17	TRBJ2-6	TGTGCCAGCTCACCGACAGGGGACGCCTCTGGGGCCAACGTCCTGACTTTC	CASSPTGDASGANVLTF
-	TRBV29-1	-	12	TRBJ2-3	TGCAGCGTTGACACAGACACAGATACGCAGTATTTT	CSVDTDTDTQYF
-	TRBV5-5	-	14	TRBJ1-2	TGTGCCAGCAGGTCGCAGGTGAACGACTATGGCTACACCTTC	CASRSQVNDYGYTF